What follows are 31 T cell receptor beta chains derived from one specimen sequenced in a study of blood T cells in healthy people across ages. A J-beta primer mix and a sample-barcoded 5' primer were used in a second PCR of about 7 to 12 cycles. From the 5' RACE reads, TCRdb called clonotypes with MiXCR, one entry per CDR3 protein. This sample has approximately 770,000 distinct CDR3 sequences; about three fifths occur once, and the top ten carry around 22%. Sequencing input: blood. Receptors originate from a man younger than 45 in good health.

V is TRBV7-9 and J is TRBJ1-2, with TRBD1 as a possible D gene (6 bases). This CDR3 has 15 residues. Trimming left V 5 bases short and J 7 bases short, with 20 bases between. Per the germline V gene, CDR1 is SEHNR and CDR2 is FQNEAQ (reference sequence). CDR3 sequence reads: CASSHPGAGRLGYTF. Here the CDR3 DNA reads TGTGCCAGCAGCCACCCAGGGGCAGGGAGGCTTGGCTACACCTTC.

The rearrangement uses TRBV28 and TRBJ2-7; a weak D match, TRBD2 (6 bases). This CDR3 comprises 15 residues. CDR1 MDHEN and CDR2 SYDVKM come from the germline V gene. The V end lost 4 bases, the J end lost 7 bases, and 20 bases lay between the germline ends. CDR3: CASSYGGWGRREQYF. Here the CDR3 DNA reads TGTGCCAGCAGTTACGGAGGGTGGGGTCGGAGGGAGCAGTACTTC.

The rearrangement joins TRBV7-9 to TRBJ2-7, with 7 positions matching TRBD1. Germline-derived CDR1 and CDR2 are SEHNR and FQNEAQ (reference sequence). The length of the CDR3 is 13 residues. Losses at the gene ends were 3 bases for V and 6 bases for J; bases not matched to a gene: 5. The CDR3, as DNA: TGTGCCAGCAGCTTGACAGGGAAAGGCGAGCAGTACTTC. Translated: CASSLTGKGEQYF.

This clonotype was recorded once. The junction departs from the called germline gene at one end, perhaps through a read error. The rearrangement joins TRBV12-3 or TRBV12-4 to TRBJ1-2; D is ambiguous. This CDR3 is built from 13 residues. The chain's CDR3 is CASSASGTHGCTF. As DNA, the CDR3 is TGTGCCAGCAGTGCCTCCGGTACTCATGGCTGCACCTTC.

This clonotype was seen only once. The chain joins TRBV3-1 to TRBJ2-1; tentative D call: TRBD2 (6 bases). Trimming took 1 base from V and 0 from J, leaving 10 bases between them. The germline gives CDR1 LGHDT, CDR2 YNNKEL (reference sequence). The CDR3 length is 16 residues. The CDR3 bases are TGTGCCAGCAGCCAAGTCCCTAGCGACTCCTACAATGAGCAGTTCTTC. This translates into CASSQVPSDSYNEQFF.

Only a few counts were recorded for this clonotype. The chain couples TRBV10-3 to TRBJ2-3; D is perhaps TRBD1 (6 bases). Per the germline V gene, CDR1 is ENHRY and CDR2 is SYGVKD. CDR3 length equals 16 residues. Trimming cost V 4 bases and J 2 bases, with 16 bases left between them. The CDR3 loop is CAISAQGREYTDTQYF. The CDR3 DNA is TGTGCCATCAGTGCACAGGGCCGCGAATACACAGATACGCAGTATTTT.

This chain joins TRBV20-1 and TRBJ2-1, with TRBD2 as a possible D gene (6 bases). Germline loops: CDR1 DFQATT, CDR2 SNEGSKA (reference sequence). This CDR3 is 13 amino acids long. With 2 bases removed from V and 9 bases from J, the gap between germline ends came to 14 bases. CDR3 nucleotides: TGCAGTGCTAGAAGACTAGGGAGTTTTGAGCAGTTCTTC. This encodes CSARRLGSFEQFF.

This chain links TRBV4-2 with TRBJ2-3; 10 nucleotides match TRBD2. V shed 1 base and J 3 bases; nucleotides not matched to a gene: 7. CDR1 is LGHNA, CDR2 YNFKEQ, per germline. CDR3 length: 17 residues. The CDR3 nucleotides are TGTGCCAGCAGCCAAGCCCCCCTAGCGGGGGAAACAGATACGCAGTATTTT. This sequence encodes CASSQAPLAGETDTQYF.

The gene calls are TRBV7-2 and TRBJ2-7, with D uncertain. Trimming took 1 base from V and 7 from J, leaving 11 bases between them. The CDR3 totals 13 residues. The germline V gene has CDR1 SGHTA and CDR2 FQGNSA. The CDR3 sequence is CASSLGWYNEQYF. The CDR3 DNA reads TGTGCCAGCAGCTTAGGTTGGTACAATGAGCAGTACTTC.

This clonotype appeared once. Mismatch with germline at one junction end may stem from a read error. The V and J genes are TRBV9 and TRBJ2-1, with D tentatively TRBD1 (7 bases). The CDR3 has 16 residues. Germline values: CDR1 SGDLS, CDR2 YYNGEE. CDR3 amino acids: CASSGRGTDPHNGQFF. CDR3 sequence (DNA): TGTGCCAGCAGCGGACGGGGGACAGATCCTCACAATGGGCAGTTCTTC.

CDR3 sequence reads: CASSRDWEYEQYF. The CDR3 bases are TGTGCCAGTAGTCGGGACTGGGAATACGAGCAGTACTTC. J is TRBJ2-5 and V is TRBV19, with a tentative D call TRBD2 (6 bases). The end of the DNA is better explained by TRBJ2-7, so the J call may be wrong. Per germline, CDR1 LNHDA and CDR2 SQIVND (reference sequence). The CDR3 loop spans 13 amino acids.

The chain uses TRBV3-1 and TRBJ1-1; perhaps TRBD1 as D (5 bases). Looked up from germline, CDR1 is LGHDT and CDR2 is YNNKEL (reference sequence). CDR3 length: 14 amino acids. The germline V and J ends were trimmed by 1 base and 4 bases, with 10 bases remaining between them. CDR3 in amino acids: CASSQAGGGTEAFF. In nucleotides, the CDR3 is TGTGCCAGCAGCCAAGCGGGGGGTGGCACTGAAGCTTTCTTT.

The chain couples TRBV5-1 to TRBJ1-2, with a weak D call TRBD1 (6 bases). Germline values: CDR1 SGHRS, CDR2 YFSETQ. With 4 bases removed from V and 6 bases from J, the gap between germline ends came to 16 bases. This CDR3 spans 14 amino acids. CDR3 nucleotides: TGCGCCAGCAGCCCCGGACAGTTAGTTAATGGCTACACCTTC. Its translation is CASSPGQLVNGYTF.

This chain joins TRBV7-2 and TRBJ2-7; 8 bases map to TRBD2. Germline V lookup: CDR1 SGHTA, CDR2 FQGNSA. This CDR3 contains 13 residues. Trimming took 3 bases from V and 5 from J; bases not matched to a gene: 3. The CDR3 protein is CASSLRGDNEQYF. The CDR3 DNA is TGTGCCAGCAGCTTGCGGGGGGATAACGAGCAGTACTTC.

The chain is built from TRBV4-2 and TRBJ2-2; D is uncertain. Germline lookup yields CDR1 LGHNA and CDR2 YNFKEQ. The germline V and J ends were trimmed by 4 bases and 7 bases, with 16 bases remaining between them. The CDR3 is 15 residues long. CDR3 bases: TGTGCCAGCAGCCGTAACTACCAGGAAAACGGGGAGCTGTTTTTT. This translates into CASSRNYQENGELFF.

Regarding this clonotype: This may stem from a read error, because a much larger clone lies one nucleotide away. The chain links TRBV7-3 to TRBJ2-5; D unclear. The closer fit of TRBJ2-7 to the DNA end suggests the J call may be wrong. The CDR3 consists of 13 residues. Germline values: CDR1 SGHTA, CDR2 FQGTGA. The CDR3 sequence: CASSRGPSHEQYF. CDR3 nucleotide sequence: TGTGCCAGCAGTCGCGGACCTTCCCACGAGCAGTACTTC.

The chain combines TRBV10-3 with TRBJ2-2; maybe TRBD2 (5 bases). Trimming took off 0 bases at V and 7 bases at J, with 21 bases between the two ends. Per germline, CDR1 ENHRY and CDR2 SYGVKD. The CDR3 spans 18 residues. The CDR3 nucleotides are TGTGCCATCAGTGAGTCCCTCGAGGAAGGACTCCTTAGCGGGGAGCTGTTTTTT. This encodes CAISESLEEGLLSGELFF.

V and J are TRBV5-1 and TRBJ2-7; 10 bases match TRBD2. Unmatched junction bases numbered 2, after V lost 6 bases and J lost 2 bases. The germline V gene encodes CDR1 SGHRS and CDR2 YFSETQ. CDR3 size: 13 residues. CDR3 protein: CASKREGPYEQYF. The CDR3, as DNA: TGCGCCAGCAAGCGGGAGGGCCCCTACGAGCAGTACTTC.

This clonotype has ten or more counts. The chain recombines TRBV7-2 with TRBJ2-5; TRBD2 matches at 11 bases. Germline-derived CDR1 and CDR2 are SGHTA and FQGNSA. The ends lost 2 bases at V and 5 bases at J; junction bases unmatched: 4. This CDR3 has 15 residues. The CDR3 protein is CASSLLAGGHETQYF. The CDR3 DNA is TGTGCCAGCAGCTTACTAGCGGGGGGCCACGAGACCCAGTACTTC.

The rearrangement uses TRBV9 and TRBJ2-5; D might be TRBD2 (5 bases). The DNA matches TRBJ2-7 better at its end, which makes the J call doubtful. The V gene's germline CDR1 is SGDLS and CDR2 YYNGEE. This CDR3 contains 15 residues. CDR3 sequence: CASSVDGSPKGEQYF. In DNA, the CDR3 is TGTGCCAGCAGCGTAGATGGGAGCCCCAAGGGCGAGCAGTACTTC.

The rearrangement links TRBV10-3 to TRBJ1-1, with TRBD1 as a possible D gene (6 bases). This CDR3 is 12 amino acids long. V shed 7 bases and J shed 4 bases, with 10 bases lying between them. Per germline, CDR1 ENHRY and CDR2 SYGVKD. The CDR3 nucleotides read TGTGCCATCACACAGGGAACCACTGAAGCTTTCTTT. Translation: CAITQGTTEAFF.

Only one count was recorded for this clonotype. The V and J genes are TRBV6-1 and TRBJ1-3, with D hard to call. Trimming pared 3 bases from V and 0 bases from J, leaving 12 bases between. Germline assignment: CDR1 MNHNS and CDR2 SASEGT. The CDR3 spans 16 residues. CDR3 in amino acids: CASSDIATLSGNTIYF. The DNA of the CDR3 is TGTGCCAGCAGTGACATAGCCACTCTCTCTGGAAACACCATATATTTT.

A few counts support this clonotype. The gene calls are TRBV5-1 and TRBJ2-1, with D maybe TRBD1 (6 bases). This CDR3 comprises 17 residues. V was trimmed by 3 bases and J by 9 bases, leaving 25 bases between them. CDR1 and CDR2 (germline): SGHRS, YFSETQ. CDR3 residues: CASSSDWASFRGGEQFF. The CDR3 nucleotides are TGCGCCAGCAGCTCCGACTGGGCTAGCTTTCGAGGGGGTGAGCAGTTCTTC.

This rearrangement joins TRBV7-8 to TRBJ2-5; 7 nucleotides align to TRBD1. Germline CDR1 SGHVS, CDR2 FQNEAQ. The CDR3 is 14 residues long. Unmatched junction bases numbered 6, after V lost 1 base and J lost 7 bases. The CDR3 loop reads CASSLGGQQRTQYF. Here the CDR3 DNA reads TGTGCCAGCAGCTTAGGGGGACAGCAGCGGACCCAGTACTTC. The full variable domain, in which reference TRBV7-8 and TRBJ2-5 provide the parts outside the CDR3, is GAGVSQSPRYKVAKRGQDVALRCDPISGHVSLFWYQQALGQGPEFLTYFQNEAQLDKSGLPSDRFFAERPEGSVSTLKIQRTQQEDSAVYLCASSLGGQQRTQYFGPGTRLLVL.

The chain joins TRBV12-3 or TRBV12-4 to TRBJ2-1, with TRBD2 identical over 11 bases. Losses at the gene ends were 5 bases for V and 8 bases for J; bases not matched to a gene: 5. The CDR3 extends over 14 amino acids. CDR3 region: CASSTGLAADEQFF. CDR3 nucleotides: TGTGCCAGCAGTACGGGACTAGCGGCAGATGAGCAGTTCTTC.

This clonotype was counted between two and nine times. This chain joins TRBV4-3 and TRBJ2-3; tentative D call: TRBD2 (6 bases). CDR1 is LGHNA and CDR2 is YSLEER in the germline V gene. This CDR3 comprises 15 residues. Trimming shortened V by 4 bases and J by 2 bases, and 13 bases separated the two germline ends. The CDR3 spells CASSLGGTPTDTQYF. The CDR3 DNA sequence: TGCGCCAGCAGCCTTGGGGGGACCCCCACAGATACGCAGTATTTT.

V is TRBV11-2 and J is TRBJ2-7; D is perhaps TRBD2 (6 bases). The germline CDR1 and CDR2 sequences are SGHAT and FQNNGV. The CDR3 is 15 amino acids. V was pared by 1 base and J by 3 bases, with 13 bases between. CDR3 bases: TGTGCCAGCAGCTTAGCACGGGGGTACTTCTACGAGCAGTACTTC. Its protein product is CASSLARGYFYEQYF. Full variable domain (missing parts from reference TRBV11-2 and TRBJ2-7): EAGVAQSPRYKIIEKRQSVAFWCNPISGHATLYWYQQILGQGPKLLIQFQNNGVVDDSQLPKDRFSAERLKGVDSTLKIQPAKLEDSAVYLCASSLARGYFYEQYFGPGTRLTVT.

The genes are TRBV9 and TRBJ2-5, with D unclear. Germline CDR1 reads SGDLS; CDR2 reads YYNGEE. V lost 4 bases and J lost 4, with 17 bases in between. The CDR3 has 15 amino acids. The CDR3 is CASSPGVGWGETQYF. The CDR3 DNA reads as TGTGCCAGCAGCCCCGGTGTCGGCTGGGGAGAGACCCAGTACTTC.

A few counts support this clonotype. J is TRBJ2-5 and V is TRBV6-2 or TRBV6-3; no reliable D call. The ends were cut back, 5 bases at V and 11 bases at J, with 12 bases in the middle. CDR1 MNHEY and CDR2 SVGEGT come from the germline V gene. The CDR3 is 11 residues long. CDR3 sequence (DNA): TGTGCCAGCAGTGACCCGTGGTTACAGTACTTC. Protein product: CASSDPWLQYF.

The rearrangement links TRBV7-8 to TRBJ2-7; 11 bases fit TRBD2. Germline loops: CDR1 SGHVS, CDR2 FQNEAQ. J lost 4 bases, V lost 5 bases, and 10 bases had no gene match. The CDR3 has 16 amino acids. In DNA, the CDR3 is TGTGCCAGCAGCGTTTATCTAGCGGGGGGTCCTTACGAGCAGTACTTC. Protein: CASSVYLAGGPYEQYF.

The chain couples TRBV10-2 to TRBJ1-2; 8 bases are a match to TRBD1. Germline trimming cut 6 bases from V and 7 bases from J; bases unmatched to any gene: 16. Germline assignment: CDR1 WSHSY and CDR2 SAAADI. The CDR3 has 16 amino acids. The CDR3 reads CASRLDPTGVFCGYTF. CDR3 sequence (DNA): TGCGCCAGCAGACTAGACCCGACAGGGGTCTTTTGTGGCTACACCTTC.